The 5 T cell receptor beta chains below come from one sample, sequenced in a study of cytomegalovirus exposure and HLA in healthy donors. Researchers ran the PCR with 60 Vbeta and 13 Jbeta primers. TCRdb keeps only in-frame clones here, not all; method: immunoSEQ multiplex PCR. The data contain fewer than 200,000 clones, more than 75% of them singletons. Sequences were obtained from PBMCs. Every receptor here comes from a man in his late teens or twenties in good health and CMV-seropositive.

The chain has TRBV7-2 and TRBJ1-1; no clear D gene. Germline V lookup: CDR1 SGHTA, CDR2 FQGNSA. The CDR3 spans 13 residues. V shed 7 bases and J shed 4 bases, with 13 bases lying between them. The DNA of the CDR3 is TGTGCCAGCACCCATAGTATCCCCACTGAAGCTTTCTTT. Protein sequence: CASTHSIPTEAFF.

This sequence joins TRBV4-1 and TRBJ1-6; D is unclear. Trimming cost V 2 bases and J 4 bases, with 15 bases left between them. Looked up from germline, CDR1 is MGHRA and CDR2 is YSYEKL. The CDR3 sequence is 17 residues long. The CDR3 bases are TGCGCCAGCAGCCAAAGTATCCAGAGGGAATATAATTCACCCCTCCACTTT. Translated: CASSQSIQREYNSPLHF.

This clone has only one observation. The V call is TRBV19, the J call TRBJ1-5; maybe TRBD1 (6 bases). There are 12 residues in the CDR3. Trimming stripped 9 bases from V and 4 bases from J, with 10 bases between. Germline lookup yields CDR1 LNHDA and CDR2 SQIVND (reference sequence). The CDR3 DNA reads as TGTGCCAGCACGACAGGAAATCAGCCCCAGCATTTT. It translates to CASTTGNQPQHF. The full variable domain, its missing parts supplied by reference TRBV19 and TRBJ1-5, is DGGITQSPKYLFRKEGQNVTLSCEQNLNHDAMYWYRQDPGQGLRLIYYSQIVNDFQKGDIAEGYSVSREKKESFPLTVTSAQKNPTAFYLCASTTGNQPQHFGDGTRLSIL.

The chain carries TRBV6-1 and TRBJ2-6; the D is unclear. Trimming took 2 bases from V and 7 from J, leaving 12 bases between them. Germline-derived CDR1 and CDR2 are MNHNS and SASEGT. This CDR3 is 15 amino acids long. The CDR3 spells CASSEIKSGANVLTF. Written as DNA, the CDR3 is TGTGCCAGCAGTGAAATTAAGTCAGGAGCCAACGTCCTGACTTTC.

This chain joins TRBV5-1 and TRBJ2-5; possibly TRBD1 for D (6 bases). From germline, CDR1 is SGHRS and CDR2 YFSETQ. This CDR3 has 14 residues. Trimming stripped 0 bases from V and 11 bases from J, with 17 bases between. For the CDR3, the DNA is TGCGCCAGCAGCTTGGATTATCGTCAGGGGCGGCAGTACTTC. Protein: CASSLDYRQGRQYF.